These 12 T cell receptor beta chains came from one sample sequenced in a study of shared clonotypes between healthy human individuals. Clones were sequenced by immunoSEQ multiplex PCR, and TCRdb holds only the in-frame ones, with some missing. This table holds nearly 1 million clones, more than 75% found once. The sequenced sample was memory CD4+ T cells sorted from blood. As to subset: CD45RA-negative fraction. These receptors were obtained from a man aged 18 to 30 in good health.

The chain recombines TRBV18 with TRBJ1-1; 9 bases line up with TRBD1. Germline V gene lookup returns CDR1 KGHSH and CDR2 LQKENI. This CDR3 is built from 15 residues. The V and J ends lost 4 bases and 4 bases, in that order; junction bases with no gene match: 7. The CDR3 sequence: CASSLTGGSGTEAFF. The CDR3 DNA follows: TGTGCCAGCTCACTAACAGGGGGCTCAGGCACTGAAGCTTTCTTT. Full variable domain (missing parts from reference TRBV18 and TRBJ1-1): NAGVMQNPRHLVRRRGQEARLRCSPMKGHSHVYWYRQLPEEGLKFMVYLQKENIIDESGMPKERFSAEFPKEGPSILRIQQVVRGDSAAYFCASSLTGGSGTEAFFGQGTRLTVV.

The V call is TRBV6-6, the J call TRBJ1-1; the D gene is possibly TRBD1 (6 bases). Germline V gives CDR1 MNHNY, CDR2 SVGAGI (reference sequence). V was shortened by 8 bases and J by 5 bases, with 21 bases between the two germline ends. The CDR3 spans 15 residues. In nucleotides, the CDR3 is TGTGCCAGCGGGCTTGGAACAGATAGGGGGACTGAAGCTTTCTTT. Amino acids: CASGLGTDRGTEAFF.

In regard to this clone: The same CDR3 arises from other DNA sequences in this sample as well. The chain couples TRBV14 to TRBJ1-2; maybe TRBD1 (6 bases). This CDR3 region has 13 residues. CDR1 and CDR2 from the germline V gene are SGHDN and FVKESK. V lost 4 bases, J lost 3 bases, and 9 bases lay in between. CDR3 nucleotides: TGTGCCAGCAGCCCGGACAGTTACTATGGCTACACCTTC. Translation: CASSPDSYYGYTF.

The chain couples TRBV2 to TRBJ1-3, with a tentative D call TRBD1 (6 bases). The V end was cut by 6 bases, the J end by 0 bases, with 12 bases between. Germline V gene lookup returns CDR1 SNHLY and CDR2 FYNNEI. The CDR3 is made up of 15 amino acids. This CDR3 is CASRPQGSSGNTIYF. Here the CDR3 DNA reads TGTGCCAGCAGACCCCAGGGGAGCTCTGGAAACACCATATATTTT.

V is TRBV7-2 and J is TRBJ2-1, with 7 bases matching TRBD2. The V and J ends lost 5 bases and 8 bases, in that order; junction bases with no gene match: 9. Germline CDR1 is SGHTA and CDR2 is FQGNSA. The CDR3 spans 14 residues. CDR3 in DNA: TGTGCCAGCAGCCGCGCGGGAGCGGACTATGAGCAGTTCTTC. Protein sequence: CASSRAGADYEQFF.

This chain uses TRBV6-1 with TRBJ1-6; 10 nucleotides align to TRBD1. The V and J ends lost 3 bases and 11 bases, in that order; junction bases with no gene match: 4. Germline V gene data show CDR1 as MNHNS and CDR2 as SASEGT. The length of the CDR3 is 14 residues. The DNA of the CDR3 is TGTGCCAGCAGTGAGTCGGGACAGGGGACACCCCTCCACTTT. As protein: CASSESGQGTPLHF.

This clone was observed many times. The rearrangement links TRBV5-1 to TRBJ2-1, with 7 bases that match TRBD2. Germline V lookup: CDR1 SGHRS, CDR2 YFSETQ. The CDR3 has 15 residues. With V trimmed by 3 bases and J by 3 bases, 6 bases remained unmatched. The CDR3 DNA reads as TGCGCCAGCAGCTCCCAGCGGGGCGTCTACAATGAGCAGTTCTTC. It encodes CASSSQRGVYNEQFF.

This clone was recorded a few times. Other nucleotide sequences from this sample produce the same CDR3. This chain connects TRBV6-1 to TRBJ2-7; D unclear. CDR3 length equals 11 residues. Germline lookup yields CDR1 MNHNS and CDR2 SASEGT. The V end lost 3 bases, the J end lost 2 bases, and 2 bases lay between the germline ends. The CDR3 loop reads CASSEPYEQYF. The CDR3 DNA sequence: TGTGCCAGCAGTGAGCCCTACGAGCAGTACTTC.

In DNA, the CDR3 is TGTGCCAGCAGCCTTCAAAAGGGAAACACCATATATTTT. This codes for CASSLQKGNTIYF. This rearrangement joins TRBV7-2 to TRBJ1-3; the D is unclear. The germline CDR1 and CDR2 sequences are SGHTA and FQGNSA. Trimming stripped 5 bases from V and 4 bases from J, with 9 bases between. The CDR3 covers 13 residues.

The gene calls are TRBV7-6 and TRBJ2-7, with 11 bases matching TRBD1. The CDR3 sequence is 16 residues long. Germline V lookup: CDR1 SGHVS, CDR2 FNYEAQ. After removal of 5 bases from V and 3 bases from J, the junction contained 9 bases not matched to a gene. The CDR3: CASSVSGTGGVYEQYF. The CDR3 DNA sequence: TGTGCCAGCAGCGTGTCCGGGACAGGGGGAGTCTACGAGCAGTACTTC.

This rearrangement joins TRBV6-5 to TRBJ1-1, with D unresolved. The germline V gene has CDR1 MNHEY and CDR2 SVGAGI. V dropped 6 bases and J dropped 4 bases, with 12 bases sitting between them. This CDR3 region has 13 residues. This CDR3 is CASSLLMFTEAFF. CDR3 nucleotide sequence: TGTGCCAGCAGCCTTCTGATGTTCACTGAAGCTTTCTTT.

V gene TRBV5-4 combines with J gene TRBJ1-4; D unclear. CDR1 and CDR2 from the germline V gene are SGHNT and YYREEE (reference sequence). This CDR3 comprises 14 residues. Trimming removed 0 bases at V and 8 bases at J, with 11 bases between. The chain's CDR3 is CASSLDGSSEKLFF. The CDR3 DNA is TGTGCCAGCAGCTTGGATGGGTCCTCGGAAAAACTGTTTTTT. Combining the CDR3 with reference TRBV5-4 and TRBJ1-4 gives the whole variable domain ETGVTQSPTHLIKTRGQQVTLRCSSQSGHNTVSWYQQALGQGPQFIFQYYREEENGRGNFPPRFSGLQFPNYSSELNVNALELDDSALYLCASSLDGSSEKLFFGSGTQLSVL.